This paragraph reports one T cell receptor (beta chain). Germline V CDR1 and CDR2: SGDLS, YYNGEE. V was clipped by 7 bases and J by 3 bases, with 14 bases between them. The CDR3 sequence is 13 residues long. This table comes from immunoSEQ multiplex PCR, and its TCRdb copy is limited to in-frame clones, with some not included. The sample records over 200,000 clones, 80% to 90% being singletons. The data were obtained in a study of blood T cell repertoires in COVID-19. This rearrangement joins TRBV9 to TRBJ2-7; weak D call: TRBD1 (5 bases). The sample was peripheral blood. The source of this sequence is a man at least 80 years old with acute or convalescent COVID-19. CDR3 in DNA: TGTGCCAGCTCTCCGGACATCCTCTACGAGCAGTACTTC. This encodes CASSPDILYEQYF.